A selection of T cell receptor beta chains follows, all from one sample in a study of T cells in localized non-small cell lung cancer. Generated by immunoSEQ multiplex PCR, the TCRdb table keeps only in-frame clones and is missing some. The repertoire has 65,000 to 95,000 clones, 60% to 85% of them found once; the top ten carry less than 20%. The material was PBMCs, obtained before any cancer treatment. The receptors originated from a man aged 35 to 69 with stage II squamous cell lung carcinoma. CDR3s include the opening cysteine and the closing phenylalanine or tryptophan. A D gene is named only where the DNA matches it firmly. A row's size may be missing; if present it is once, few, many or a size class.

.,TRBV4-1,.,TRBJ1-1,TGCGCCAGCAGCCAAGTAAACACTGAAGCTTTCTTT,CASSQVNTEAFF
.,TRBV5-1,TRBD1,TRBJ2-7,TGCGCCAGCAGCCAACACCCGTTGGACAGGGAGTACGAGCAGTACTTC,CASSQHPLDREYEQYF
.,TRBV11-1,TRBD2,TRBJ2-1,TGTGCCAGCAGCACGCCGGGGGCAGGACTAGCGGGTTACAATGAGCAGTTCTTC,CASSTPGAGLAGYNEQFF
once,TRBV11-3,.,TRBJ2-5,TGTGCCAGCAGCTTACGCGCCGGGCAGGGGTTTCAGACCCAGTACTTC,CASSLRAGQGFQTQYF
.,TRBV19,.,TRBJ2-5,TGTGCCAGTAGTGCAAACGGGCAGGGAGAGACCCAGTACTTC,CASSANGQGETQYF
few,TRBV7-8,.,TRBJ1-1,TGTGCCAGCAGCCCGGTGATCACTGAAGCTTTCTTT,CASSPVITEAFF
.,TRBV6-5,TRBD1,TRBJ2-3,TGTGCCAGCAGTCGGACAGGGCATAGCACAGATACGCAGTATTTT,CASSRTGHSTDTQYF
.,TRBV7-9,TRBD1,TRBJ1-6,TGTGCCAGCAGCTTGGACAGGGCTAATTCACCCCTCCACTTT,CASSLDRANSPLHF
.,TRBV4-2,TRBD1,TRBJ1-2,TGTGCCAGCAGCCATATTACAGGGGATGGCTACACCTTC,CASSHITGDGYTF
.,TRBV6-1,.,TRBJ1-1,TGTGCCAGCAGGCCCGAACAGGGACTGAACACTGAAGCTTTCTTT,CASRPEQGLNTEAFF
few,TRBV4-1,.,TRBJ2-1,TGCGCCAGCAGCCCCCTCGATGGCCCCTACAATGAGCAGTTCTTC,CASSPLDGPYNEQFF
once,TRBV11-3,TRBD1,TRBJ2-1,TGTGCCAGCAGCGGTAGACAGGGGAACAATGAGCAGTTCTTC,CASSGRQGNNEQFF
.,TRBV19,.,TRBJ2-7,TGTGCCAGTAGCATTACCGGGACTCTGACCTACGAGCAGTACTTC,CASSITGTLTYEQYF
.,TRBV28,.,TRBJ1-2,TGTGCCAGCAAGAGTTCAGTTTACTATGGCTACACCTTC,CASKSSVYYGYTF
.,TRBV29-1,TRBD1,TRBJ2-7,TGCAGCGCAACGACAGGGTACGAGCAGTACTTC,CSATTGYEQYF
.,TRBV5-8,.,TRBJ1-5,TGTGCCAGCAGCTTCGGCATGGGGTTAGCCCAGCCCCAGCATTTT,CASSFGMGLAQPQHF
few,TRBV30,.,TRBJ1-6,TGTGCCTGGAGCCCTTTCGGGAATTCACCCCTCCACTTT,CAWSPFGNSPLHF
once,TRBV19,TRBD2,TRBJ2-4,TGTGCCAGTGAGAAGCGGGGGGAAAAAAACATTCAGTACTTC,CASEKRGEKNIQYF
.,TRBV9,TRBD2,TRBJ2-3,TGTGCCAGCAGCGCGACTAGCGGGGGTGGAGGTACGCAGTATTTT,CASSATSGGGGTQYF
.,TRBV7-9,.,TRBJ2-7,TGTGCCAGCAGCTCTAATTTGGGCCGACAGAGCTACGAGCAGTACTTC,CASSSNLGRQSYEQYF
few,TRBV10-3,.,TRBJ1-5,TGTGCCATCAGTGACCCGGGCGGTCAGCCCCAGCATTTT,CAISDPGGQPQHF
.,TRBV6-5,.,TRBJ1-5,TGTGCCAGCAGCAGACGCGAGGGTCAGCCCCAGCATTTT,CASSRREGQPQHF
.,TRBV5-5,TRBD1,TRBJ2-7,TGTGCCAGCAGCTTGTGGGGACAGGAGTACGAGCAGTACTTC,CASSLWGQEYEQYF
.,TRBV10-3,.,TRBJ2-5,TGTGCCATCAGTGCCCTGGGGGAGTACCAAGAGACCCAGTACTTC,CAISALGEYQETQYF
.,TRBV2,.,TRBJ2-2,TGTGCCAGCAGTGGCCCCTGGGCGACCGGGGAGCTGTTTTTT,CASSGPWATGELFF
.,TRBV7-2,.,TRBJ1-2,TGTGCCAGCAGCCCTAGGGAATCGGACTATGGCTACACCTTC,CASSPRESDYGYTF
.,TRBV18,.,TRBJ2-7,TGTGCCAGCTCACCTCGAGGGTTACACTACGAGCAGTACTTC,CASSPRGLHYEQYF